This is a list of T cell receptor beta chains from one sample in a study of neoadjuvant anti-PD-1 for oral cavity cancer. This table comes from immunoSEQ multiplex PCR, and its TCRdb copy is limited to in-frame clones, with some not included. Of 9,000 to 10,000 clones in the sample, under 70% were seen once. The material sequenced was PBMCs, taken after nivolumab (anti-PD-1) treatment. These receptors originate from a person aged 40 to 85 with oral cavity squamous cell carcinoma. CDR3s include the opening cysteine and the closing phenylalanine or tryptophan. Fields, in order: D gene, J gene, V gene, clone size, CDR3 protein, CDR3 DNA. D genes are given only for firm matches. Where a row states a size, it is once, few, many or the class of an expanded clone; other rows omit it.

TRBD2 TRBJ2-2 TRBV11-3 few CASSPGGVATGELFF TGTGCCAGCAGCCCGGGGGGGGTGGCCACCGGGGAGCTGTTTTTT
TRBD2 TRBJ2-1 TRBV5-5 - CASSSRPGLAGSSSYNEQFF TGTGCCAGCAGCTCGAGACCGGGACTAGCGGGGAGCAGCTCCTACAATGAGCAGTTCTTC
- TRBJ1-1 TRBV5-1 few CASSHGQNEAFF TGCGCCAGCAGCCACGGACAGAATGAAGCTTTCTTT
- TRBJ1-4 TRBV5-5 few CASRALKVWTVDEKLFF TGTGCCAGCCGAGCTTTGAAGGTCTGGACAGTGGATGAAAAACTGTTTTTT
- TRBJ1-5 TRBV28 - CASSRPVTHQPQHF TGTGCCAGCAGTCGTCCTGTCACCCATCAGCCCCAGCATTTT
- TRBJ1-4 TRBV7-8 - CASSLAGGQTNEKLFF TGTGCCAGCAGCTTAGCGGGCGGCCAAACTAATGAAAAACTGTTTTTT
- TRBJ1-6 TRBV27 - CASSLFNVNSPLHF TGTGCCAGCAGTTTATTTAACGTGAATTCACCCCTCCACTTT
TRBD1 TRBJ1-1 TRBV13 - CASSLRGRTGSAEAFF TGTGCCAGCAGCTTACGTGGGCGGACAGGGTCCGCTGAAGCTTTCTTT
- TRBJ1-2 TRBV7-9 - CASSPLGDYGYTF TGTGCCAGCAGCCCCTTAGGCGACTATGGCTACACCTTC
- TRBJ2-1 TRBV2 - CASSSEGRKDEQFF TGTGCCAGCTCATCCGAGGGGAGGAAGGATGAGCAGTTCTTC
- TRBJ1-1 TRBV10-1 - CASSQDRNTEAFF TGCGCCAGCAGTCAGGACAGGAACACTGAAGCTTTCTTT
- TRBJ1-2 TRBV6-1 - CASRTVNYGYTF TGTGCCAGCAGGACAGTTAACTATGGCTACACCTTC
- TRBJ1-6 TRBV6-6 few CASSPEANSPLHF TGTGCCAGCAGCCCCGAGGCGAATTCACCCCTCCACTTT
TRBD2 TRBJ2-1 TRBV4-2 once CASSQDWSGGAYNEQFF TGTGCCAGCAGCCAAGATTGGAGCGGGGGTGCATACAATGAGCAGTTCTTC
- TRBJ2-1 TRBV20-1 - CSAAPAVEQFF TGCAGTGCCGCCCCAGCTGTTGAGCAGTTCTTC
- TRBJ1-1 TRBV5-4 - CASSLTGTDTEAFF TGTGCCAGCAGCTTGACAGGGACCGACACTGAAGCTTTCTTT
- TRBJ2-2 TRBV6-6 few CASRIILGTGELFF TGTGCCAGCAGGATAATACTAGGGACCGGGGAGCTGTTTTTT
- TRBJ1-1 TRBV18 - CASSPGRTPKNTEAFF TGTGCCAGCTCACCGGGCCGGACCCCTAAGAACACTGAAGCTTTCTTT
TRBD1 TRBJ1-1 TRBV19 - CASSMTGAVTEAFF TGTGCCAGTAGTATGACAGGGGCGGTAACTGAAGCTTTCTTT
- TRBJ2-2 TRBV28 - CASSTPDTGELFF TGTGCCAGCAGTACTCCAGACACCGGGGAGCTGTTTTTT
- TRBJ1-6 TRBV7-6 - CASSREGDNSPLHF TGTGCCAGCAGTCGTGAAGGAGATAATTCACCCCTCCACTTT
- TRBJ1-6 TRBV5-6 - CASSRGRRNSPLHF TGTGCCAGCAGTCGTGGACGGCGTAATTCACCCCTCCACTTT
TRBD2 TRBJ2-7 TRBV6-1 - CASSEGPKTTSGRKVEQYF TGTGCCAGCAGTGAAGGGCCTAAAACAACTAGCGGGAGGAAGGTGGAGCAGTACTTC
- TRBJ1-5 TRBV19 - CASSIGGAIPNQPQHF TGTGCCAGTAGTATAGGGGGGGCGATTCCTAATCAGCCCCAGCATTTT
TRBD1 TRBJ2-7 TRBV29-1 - CSTGTGPYEQYF TGCAGCACAGGGACAGGTCCCTACGAGCAGTACTTC
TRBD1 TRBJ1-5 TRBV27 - CASSIGGLGNQPQHF TGTGCCAGCAGTATAGGGGGCTTAGGCAATCAGCCCCAGCATTTT
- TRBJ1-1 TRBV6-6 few CASSYGTGHLNTEAFF TGTGCCAGCAGTTACGGAACGGGACACCTAAACACTGAAGCTTTCTTT
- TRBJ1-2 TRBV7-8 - CASSLGDGTAEFYGYTF TGTGCCAGCAGCTTGGGGGATGGCACAGCGGAATTCTATGGCTACACCTTC
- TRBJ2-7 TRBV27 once CASSPGRGVEYEQYF TGTGCCAGCAGCCCCGGAAGGGGGGTGGAGTACGAGCAGTACTTC
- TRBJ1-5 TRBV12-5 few CASGAQVHSNQPQHF TGTGCTAGTGGTGCCCAGGTCCATAGCAATCAGCCCCAGCATTTT
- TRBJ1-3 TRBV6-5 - CASTSDSGNTIYF TGTGCCAGCACTTCCGACTCTGGAAACACCATATATTTT
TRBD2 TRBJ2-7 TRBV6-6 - CASSYGLAAYEQYF TGTGCCAGCAGTTACGGACTAGCGGCCTACGAGCAGTACTTC
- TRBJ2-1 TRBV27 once CASASGLSSYNEQFF TGTGCCAGCGCGAGCGGGCTAAGCTCCTACAATGAGCAGTTCTTC
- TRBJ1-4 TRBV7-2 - CASSLEVGEGKLFF TGTGCCAGCAGCTTAGAGGTCGGTGAGGGAAAACTGTTTTTT
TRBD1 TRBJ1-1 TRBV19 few CASSLGQTNTEAFF TGTGCCAGTAGTCTGGGACAGACCAACACTGAAGCTTTCTTT
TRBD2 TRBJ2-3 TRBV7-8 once CASSLGTSGSPSYTQYF TGTGCCAGCAGCTTAGGGACTAGCGGGAGCCCCTCCTATACGCAGTATTTT
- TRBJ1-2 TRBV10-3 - CAIRWGYGYTF TGTGCCATCCGGTGGGGGTATGGCTACACCTTC
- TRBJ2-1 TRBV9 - CASSRRGDNEQFF TGTGCCAGCAGCCGGAGGGGGGACAATGAGCAGTTCTTC
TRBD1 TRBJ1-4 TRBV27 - CASTPQERDRGRLIEKLFF TGTGCCAGCACCCCTCAGGAGCGGGACAGGGGAAGGTTGATCGAAAAACTGTTTTTT
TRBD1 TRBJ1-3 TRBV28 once CASSTGGVGNTIYF TGTGCCAGCAGTACAGGGGGAGTTGGAAACACCATATATTTT
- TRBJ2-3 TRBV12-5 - CASGLASTDTQYF TGTGCTAGTGGTTTGGCTAGCACAGATACGCAGTATTTT
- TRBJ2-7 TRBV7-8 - CASSLGRDYEQYF TGTGCCAGCAGCTTAGGCAGGGATTACGAGCAGTACTTC
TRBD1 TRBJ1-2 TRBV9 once CASSVGGQSNYGYTF TGTGCCAGCAGCGTAGGGGGACAGTCGAACTATGGCTACACCTTC
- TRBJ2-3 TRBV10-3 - CAISESEATQYF TGTGCCATCAGTGAGTCGGAAGCCACGCAGTATTTT
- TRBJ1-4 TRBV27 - CASSPTETNEKLFF TGTGCCAGCAGCCCGACAGAAACTAATGAAAAACTGTTTTTT
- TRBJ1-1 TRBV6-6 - CASSMDAEAFF TGTGCCAGCAGTATGGACGCTGAAGCTTTCTTT
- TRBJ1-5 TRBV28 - CASSLRHLNQPQHF TGTGCCAGCAGTTTAAGACACCTCAATCAGCCCCAGCATTTT
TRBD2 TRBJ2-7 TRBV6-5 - CASTLREAPYEQYF TGTGCCAGCACCCTACGGGAGGCTCCATACGAGCAGTACTTC
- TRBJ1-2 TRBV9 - CASSVDGGLNYGYTF TGTGCCAGCAGCGTAGATGGGGGGCTTAACTATGGCTACACCTTC
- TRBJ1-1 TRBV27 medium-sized CASKPPGANTEAFF TGTGCCAGCAAACCCCCAGGGGCGAACACTGAAGCTTTCTTT
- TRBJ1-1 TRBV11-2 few CASSHPRRGTEAFF TGTGCCAGCAGTCATCCCCGAAGGGGCACTGAAGCTTTCTTT
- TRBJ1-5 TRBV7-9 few CASSPDFREGQPQHF TGTGCCAGCAGCCCCGATTTCAGGGAGGGACAGCCCCAGCATTTT
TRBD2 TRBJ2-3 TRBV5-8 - CASSPGTSGRPRTDTQYF TGTGCCAGCAGCCCTGGGACTAGCGGGAGGCCTCGCACAGATACGCAGTATTTT
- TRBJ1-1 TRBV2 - CASGEFFEAFF TGTGCCAGCGGGGAGTTTTTCGAAGCTTTCTTT
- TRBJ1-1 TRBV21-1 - CASTSLVGRAFF TGTGCCAGCACCTCATTAGTGGGGCGGGCTTTCTTT